This TCR beta chain was recorded in a study of T cell responses to AZD1222 COVID-19 vaccine. Study observations and caveats: The study found Spike-specific TCR breadth and depth rose after two AZD1222 doses.

Profiled with immunoSEQ multiplex PCR; TCRdb holds only in-frame clones, not every one. The sample shows some 85,000 clones, around 90% of them seen only once. V dropped 6 bases and J dropped 5; count of bases not matched to a gene: 5. Germline-derived CDR1 and CDR2 are LNHDA and SQIVND (reference sequence). The CDR3 is 14 residues long. Comments on this clone: Its antigen is currently unknown.

The receptor was isolated from an adult in good health. Sample: peripheral blood, taken on day 0 of AZD1222 vaccination. The chain carries TRBV19 and TRBJ2-1; 9 positions agree with TRBD1. Written as DNA, the CDR3 is TGTGCCAGTAGCGACGGGACAGGGAACAATGAGCAGTTCTTC. This gives the protein CASSDGTGNNEQFF.